This entry features one T cell receptor beta chain sequence. Its recognized antigen is unknown. It has no much larger one-base neighbor in the sample; base qualities were not kept. The same CDR3 arises from other DNA sequences in this sample as well. The trim is 0 bases for V and 5 bases for J, with a gap of 5 bases between the germline ends. Measured from the cysteine to the phenylalanine, the CDR3 is 12 residues long. Kept here is only the CDR3 DNA, which spans 36 bases and is read in frame from base 1. The germline V gene encodes CDR1 SGHAT and CDR2 FQNNGV. These data belong to a study of shared clonotypes between healthy human individuals (dated by TCRdb to 2019 to 2021). Looking at the study overall: Two women and a few men aged 18 to 49 years were included in the cohort. For each donor, CD4 naive and CD4 memory were each run on three plates, CD8 naive on two plates, and CD8 memory on one plate. Blood TCR repertoires of five healthy adults were deeply sequenced to estimate repertoire size and the extent of clonotype sharing between individuals. To increase sequencing depth and limit assay-specific biases, TCR repertoire library preparation and sequencing were carried out by different laboratories using diverse techniques. Between about 0.8 and 9 billion PBMCs per donor were obtained by leukapheresis. What the study reported, not specific to this receptor: Sampling was limited to blood, and TCR repertoires in tissue likely differ from TCR repertoires in blood. Rarefaction of sorted-subset datasets indicated incomplete sequencing despite the large sequencing depth. Pairwise subsampling led to the expectation that sequencing depth would affect the degree of clonotype sharing among donors. Because the study included a small number of donors, the genetic and exposure-history diversity represented was limited. Sharing across a handful of donors was observed for around 5% of naive CD4, about 3.2% of naive CD8, 2.3% of memory CD4, and around 0.4% of memory CD8 clonotypes. Estimated clonotype richness was generally larger for naive than for memory subsets. Clonotypes shared by all four sorted-subset donors showed higher generation probabilities than non-shared clonotypes.

Donors were healthy HIV-negative adults with no recently reported acute infections or vaccinations. All donors were Caucasian adults living in Nashville, Tennessee, USA. Magnetic negative selection was used to enrich CD4+ T cells, after which naive cells were positively selected on CD45RA and the negative fraction became the memory subset. Blood was obtained by leukapheresis, after which PBMCs were separated by Ficoll-Histopaque density gradient centrifugation and cryopreserved in liquid nitrogen vapor phase. Purity and quantity of every magnetically sorted T cell population were checked by analytical flow cytometry. Each sorted fraction had its genomic DNA isolated and then quantified by UV absorbance on a Nanodrop 2000c. Using the deep immunoSEQ assay, multiplex PCR amplified TCR CDR3 regions from genomic DNA. Extracted genomic DNA from each cell subset was distributed evenly across all wells of several immunoSEQ 96-well plates, and each plate was treated as a replicate. Each replicate PCR for sorted subsets received roughly 200 ng genomic DNA, equal to about 30,000 T cell genomes. Purified libraries were measured with a Qubit 3.0 fluorometer, size-checked on a Bioanalyzer 2100, and measured again with the KAPA Library Quantification kit. Every immunoSEQ 96-well plate was sequenced on a separate single-read 150-cycle Illumina NextSeq 550 flow cell. The original methods were these. Because only junctional sequences without quality scores were contained in the immunoSEQ output, filtering matching that applied to full-length reads could not be performed. Sequences were annotated with PyIR, a Python wrapper for IgBLAST v1.9, and V/J genes and CDR3 were assigned using IMGT germline references. Reads with weak V/J assignments (E-value above 1e-6), missing CDR3, stop codons, out-of-frame junctions, or ambiguous translated residues were removed. A V3J clonotype was defined by an identical inferred V gene, J gene, and CDR3 amino acid sequence. Percentage overlap between repertoires was calculated by dividing the number of shared unique clonotypes by the size of the smaller repertoire. Repertoire richness was assessed with RTK rarefaction, the Chao1 estimator, and Recon v2.1 estimates of unobserved clonotypes. Generation probabilities were computed with OLGA for all TCRbeta clonotypes obtained by the gDNA method from several donors. Imported from immuneACCESS, the table was reduced by TCRdb to in-frame sequences with V and J called. These copies leave out some clones; in studies compared against another copy, an unresolved V gene accounts for under half, and the cause of the remainder is not known. Clone size and V and J calls were adopted from that table, with D and trimming inferred from the DNA. The sample table holds over 850,000 clones, of which about 80% were seen once. The top ten constitute roughly 0.65% of the sample.

The sample was memory CD4+ T cells from PBMCs. In the paper's terms, the cell subset or site label means: CD45RA-negative fraction. Recombination linked TRBV11-2 to TRBJ2-7; the D gene is not confidently resolved. This sequence originates from a young man in good health. Some clones in this sample may be carry-over from other donors' samples. The CDR3 loop reads CASSLEGNEQYF. The nucleotide sequence reads TGTGCCAGCAGCTTAGAAGGGAACGAGCAGTACTTC.